The 5 T cell receptor beta chains below come from one sample, sequenced in a study of cytomegalovirus exposure and HLA in healthy donors. This PCR relied on a set of 60 Vbeta primers and 13 Jbeta primers. Libraries were prepared by immunoSEQ multiplex PCR; TCRdb keeps only in-frame clonotypes and omits some of them. The sample contains 46,000 or so clones, less than 75% of which appear only once. The sample consisted of PBMCs. The receptors were gathered from a man aged 55-75 years in good health and CMV-seropositive.

The chain is built from TRBV27 and TRBJ2-1; D is unresolved. Germline V gene lookup returns CDR1 MNHEY and CDR2 SMNVEV (reference sequence). The CDR3 loop spans 16 amino acids. Trimming shortened V by 5 bases and J by 4 bases, and 18 bases separated the two germline ends. In DNA form, the CDR3 reads TGTGCCAGCAGTCTCACGACTCCAGCAATATACAATGAGCAGTTCTTC. It translates to CASSLTTPAIYNEQFF.

V and J are TRBV4-2 and TRBJ1-1; 8 nucleotides line up with TRBD1. The germline gives CDR1 LGHNA, CDR2 YNFKEQ. The CDR3 is 16 residues long. Losses at the gene ends were 1 base for V and 1 base for J; bases not matched to a gene: 5. The CDR3: CASSQAGGLSNTEAFF. In DNA form, the CDR3 reads TGTGCCAGCAGCCAAGCAGGGGGCCTTTCGAACACTGAAGCTTTCTTT.

The V and J genes are TRBV30 and TRBJ1-2, with 7 bases fitting TRBD1. V dropped 2 bases and J dropped 7; count of bases not matched to a gene: 16. The CDR3 loop spans 16 amino acids. The germline V gene encodes CDR1 GTSNPN and CDR2 SVGIG (reference sequence). The CDR3: CAWSQSRGAIEVGYTF. DNA for the CDR3: TGTGCCTGGAGTCAGAGCAGGGGGGCTATCGAGGTTGGCTACACCTTC.

Regarding this clone: Other nucleotide sequences in the sample specify the same CDR3. The genes are TRBV19 and TRBJ1-4; D is perhaps TRBD1 (5 bases). This CDR3 is 15 amino acids long. V shed 6 bases and J shed 1 base, with 12 bases lying between them. Per the germline V gene, CDR1 is LNHDA and CDR2 is SQIVND (reference sequence). The chain's CDR3 is CASSITGGTNEKLFF. The CDR3 region has the DNA TGTGCCAGTAGCATAACGGGGGGAACTAATGAAAAACTGTTTTTT.

The J gene is TRBJ2-5, the V gene TRBV19; perhaps TRBD2 as D (7 bases). V dropped 1 base and J dropped 4 bases, with 10 bases sitting between them. The CDR3 length is 14 residues. Germline V lookup: CDR1 LNHDA, CDR2 SQIVND (reference sequence). The CDR3 coding sequence is TGTGCCAGTAGTATAGTCGGGGGGCGAGAGACCCAGTACTTC. This gives the protein CASSIVGGRETQYF.